This is a list of T cell receptor beta chains from one sample in a study of beta chain features in type 1 diabetes. Profiled with immunoSEQ multiplex PCR; TCRdb holds only in-frame clones, not every one. The data show roughly 150,000 clones, with around 10% seen just once and 2% to 2.5% held by the top ten. Sequencing was carried out using central memory CD4+ T cells from blood. All receptors come from a man between 18 and 35 years old in good health. The CDR3 runs from the conserved cysteine through the conserved F or W. The D gene is left open where the match is weak. A row's size may be missing; if present it is once, few, many or a size class.

cdr3_length: 13; j_call: TRBJ2-1; clone_size: few; d_call: -; v_call: TRBV5-1; cdr3_aa: CASSASSYNEQFF; cdr3_nt: TGCGCCAGTAGCGCGAGCTCCTACAATGAGCAGTTCTTC
cdr3_length: 15; j_call: TRBJ1-1; clone_size: few; d_call: -; v_call: TRBV5-1; cdr3_aa: CASSLVAGLNTEAFF; cdr3_nt: TGCGCCAGCAGCTTGGTAGCGGGATTGAACACTGAAGCTTTCTTT
cdr3_length: 17; j_call: TRBJ2-3; clone_size: few; d_call: TRBD1; v_call: TRBV4-1; cdr3_aa: CASSQDRGTGDPDTQYF; cdr3_nt: TGCGCCAGCAGCCAAGATCGGGGGACAGGGGACCCAGATACGCAGTATTTT
cdr3_length: 14; j_call: TRBJ2-7; clone_size: -; d_call: TRBD1; v_call: TRBV9; cdr3_aa: CASSLGQGGYEQYF; cdr3_nt: TGTGCCAGCAGCTTGGGACAGGGCGGGTACGAGCAGTACTTC
cdr3_length: 13; j_call: TRBJ1-1; clone_size: medium-sized; d_call: -; v_call: TRBV18; cdr3_aa: CASSPQGNTEAFF; cdr3_nt: TGTGCCAGCTCACCTCAAGGGAACACTGAAGCTTTCTTT
cdr3_length: 16; j_call: TRBJ2-7; clone_size: few; d_call: -; v_call: TRBV4-3; cdr3_aa: CASSQDTRGNPYEQYF; cdr3_nt: TGCGCCAGCAGCCAAGATACTAGGGGAAACCCCTACGAGCAGTACTTC
cdr3_length: 13; j_call: TRBJ2-5; clone_size: few; d_call: TRBD1; v_call: TRBV19; cdr3_aa: CASSQSDRGTQYF; cdr3_nt: TGTGCCAGTAGCCAATCAGACAGGGGAACCCAGTACTTC
cdr3_length: 14; j_call: TRBJ2-7; clone_size: few; d_call: -; v_call: TRBV9; cdr3_aa: CASSPEQVVSRQYF; cdr3_nt: TGTGCCAGCTCACCCGAACAGGTCGTAAGTCGGCAGTACTTC
cdr3_length: 14; j_call: TRBJ1-4; clone_size: -; d_call: -; v_call: TRBV15; cdr3_aa: CATSRVGENEKLFF; cdr3_nt: TGTGCCACCAGCAGAGTGGGGGAGAATGAAAAACTGTTTTTT
cdr3_length: 14; j_call: TRBJ2-7; clone_size: many; d_call: -; v_call: TRBV5-1; cdr3_aa: CASSLEVLSNEQYF; cdr3_nt: TGCGCCAGCAGCTTGGAGGTCCTCTCCAACGAGCAGTACTTC
cdr3_length: 18; j_call: TRBJ2-1; clone_size: -; d_call: TRBD1; v_call: TRBV4-2; cdr3_aa: CASSQEYAGTGFGNEQFF; cdr3_nt: TGTGCCAGCAGCCAAGAGTATGCCGGGACAGGTTTTGGCAATGAGCAGTTCTTC